This T cell receptor (beta chain) was recovered during a study of OX40 agonist ivuxolimab in advanced cancers. In the study overall: Given to patients was ivuxolimab, an agonistic anti-OX40 (CD134) antibody. Every patient in dose escalation had hepatocellular carcinoma, melanoma, renal cell or head and neck cancer. Study results and caveats: The study found among the lowest clonal expansion in partial responders at 0.1-3.0 mg/kg. Doses of 0.1 to 3.0 mg/kg were accompanied by clonal expansion of CD4+ and CD8+ blood T cells by week 6.

Comments on this clone: Antigen specificity is unknown.

Assay used: immunoSEQ multiplex PCR; TCRdb lists only in-frame clones, some missing. The repertoire holds roughly 61,000 clones, with roughly 87% as singletons. The receptor was derived from an adult with an advanced solid tumor such as melanoma, head and neck, liver or kidney cancer. This material consisted of CD4+ or CD8+ T cells sorted from blood, taken in a trial of the OX40 agonist ivuxolimab.

The DNA of the CDR3 is TGTGCCACCAGCAGAGAAACAGCGGGGGGGCCCAATGAGCAGTTCTTC. Protein: CATSRETAGGPNEQFF. The chain uses TRBV15 and TRBJ2-1; 10 bases line up with TRBD2. Germline V lookup: CDR1 LNHNV, CDR2 YYDKDF (reference sequence). The junction had 5 bases not matched to a gene; V was cut back by 0 bases and J by 6 bases. This CDR3 comprises 16 residues.